Listed below are T cell receptor beta chains from one sample, sequenced in a study of cytomegalovirus exposure and HLA in healthy donors. Using immunoSEQ multiplex PCR, the repertoire was profiled, and TCRdb retains in-frame clones only, with some absent. The listing records 50,000 to 70,000 clones. What was sequenced was PBMCs. These TCRs come from a young woman in good health and CMV-seronegative. CDR3s include the opening cysteine and the closing phenylalanine or tryptophan. D genes are given only for firm matches.

TRBJ1-3	NA	TRBV6-1	TGTGCCAGCAGTGAGGAGCAGGGCTCTGGAAACACCATATATTTT	CASSEEQGSGNTIYF
TRBJ2-7	NA	TRBV4-2	TGTGCCAGCAGCCAAGAGGGAGGCAGGGACTGGAGAGAGCAGTACTTC	CASSQEGGRDWREQYF
TRBJ1-2	NA	TRBV10-3	TGTGCCATCAGTGAACCGGATAGGGGCCATGGCCACACCTTC	CAISEPDRGHGHTF
TRBJ1-5	TRBD1	TRBV2	TGTGCCAGCAGTGGACAGGGGAGGAATCAGCCCCAGCATTTT	CASSGQGRNQPQHF
TRBJ1-2	TRBD1	TRBV7-2	TGTGCCAGCAGCCCCGGGACAGCCTATGGCTACACCTTC	CASSPGTAYGYTF
TRBJ1-2	NA	TRBV6-5	TGTGCCAGCTCCTCTCTCGAGGCGGGCTACACCTTC	CASSSLEAGYTF
TRBJ1-2	NA	TRBV7-9	TGTGCCAGCAGACCGGCAGGGGATGGCTACACCTTC	CASRPAGDGYTF
TRBJ1-3	NA	TRBV14	TGTGCCAGCAGCCACACAGGGAGCTCTGGAAACACCATATATTTT	CASSHTGSSGNTIYF
TRBJ2-3	NA	TRBV6-5	TGTGCCTGTTCAACCCCAGGGACAGATACGCAGTATTTT	CACSTPGTDTQYF
TRBJ2-1	TRBD2	TRBV4-1	TGCGCCAGCAGCAAGGGACTAGCGGAGAGCTCCTACAATGAGCAGTTCTTC	CASSKGLAESSYNEQFF
TRBJ1-2	NA	TRBV28	TGTGCCAGCAGTTCTGAGGATCTGGGCTACACCTTC	CASSSEDLGYTF
TRBJ2-5	TRBD1	TRBV10-2	TGCGCCAGCAGTGGGGGACAGGCGGGACAAGAGACCCAGTACTTC	CASSGGQAGQETQYF
TRBJ2-7	NA	TRBV2	TGTGCCAGCAGTGACGACACCTACGAGCAGTACTTC	CASSDDTYEQYF
TRBJ1-3	TRBD1	TRBV18	TGTGCCAGCTCAGCGAGGACAGGGTCCCACGGAAACACCATATATTTT	CASSARTGSHGNTIYF
TRBJ2-2	TRBD2	TRBV7-9	TGTGCCAGCAGCCCAGGGACTATCACCGGGGAGCTGTTTTTT	CASSPGTITGELFF
TRBJ1-6	TRBD1	TRBV27	TGTGCCAGCAGAGCGGGACAGGGGCGGAATTCACCCCTCCACTTT	CASRAGQGRNSPLHF
TRBJ1-5	NA	TRBV6-5	TGTGCCAGCAGTTACTCGCGGGGCAATCAGCCCCAGCATTTT	CASSYSRGNQPQHF
TRBJ1-1	NA	TRBV7-2	TGTGCCAGCCGGGGAGGGACACCGAACACTGAAGCTTTCTTT	CASRGGTPNTEAFF
TRBJ1-1	NA	TRBV19	TGTGCCAGTAGTATAGGGGAGGGAAGGTATGGCACTGAAGCTTTCTTT	CASSIGEGRYGTEAFF
TRBJ1-5	TRBD1	TRBV11-2	TGTGCCAGCAGCTGGGGGACAGGCCGCAATCAGCCCCAGCATTTT	CASSWGTGRNQPQHF
TRBJ1-1	NA	TRBV5-1	TGCGCCAGCAGCTTGGCTCCGGGAGACGACACTGAAGCTTTCTTT	CASSLAPGDDTEAFF
TRBJ2-5	NA	TRBV28	TGTGCCAGCAGGGCACAGGGTTTCGAGACCCAGTACTTC	CASRAQGFETQYF
TRBJ1-2	NA	TRBV13	TGTGCCAGCAGCCCCAGACAGGCGACAAGCAAGTATGGCTACACCTTC	CASSPRQATSKYGYTF
TRBJ2-5	TRBD2	TRBV4-2	TGTGCCAGCAGCAAAGATGGGGCGGGAGGGGGACAAGAGACCCAGTACTTC	CASSKDGAGGGQETQYF